The T cell receptor beta chain under discussion was sequenced for a study of cytomegalovirus exposure and HLA in healthy donors. These donors, healthy bone marrow donors, were studied. A remark on this clone: No antigen is known for it.

Vbeta (60) and Jbeta (13) primers were used in the PCR. The assay was immunoSEQ multiplex PCR, and TCRdb's table has in-frame clones only and misses some. The sample holds over 150,000 clones, roughly 81% seen once. The CDR3 covers 17 residues. V lost 1 base to trimming and J lost 3 bases; unmatched junction nucleotides: 12. The germline V gene has CDR1 SGHNT and CDR2 YYREEE (reference sequence). Whole-study findings and limits: Only CMV serostatus was available as immune exposure information. Highly shared sequence variants in one cluster were likely a sequencing artifact. In vitro testing confirmed a few CMV-associated chains as specific for CMV antigens.

The TCR comes from a girl aged 5-17 years in good health and CMV-seropositive. Sequencing used PBMCs. The V gene is TRBV5-4, the J gene TRBJ2-7; TRBD2 matches 8 bases. CDR3 DNA: TGTGCCAGCAGCTTGCCCATCCCCGGGGGGGCTGGCTACGAGCAGTACTTC. Its protein is CASSLPIPGGAGYEQYF.